What follows are 23 T cell receptor beta chains derived from one specimen sequenced in a study of T cell responses to AZD1222 COVID-19 vaccine. Sequenced by immunoSEQ multiplex PCR; TCRdb stores in-frame clones only, minus some. The data hold under 170,000 clones, with more than 85% observed a single time. The specimen comprised peripheral blood, sampled 28 days after the second AZD1222 dose. The receptors stem from an adult who received the AZD1222 COVID-19 vaccine.

The CDR3 sequence is CAISEQGQGYQPQHF. The CDR3, as DNA: TGTGCCATCAGTGAGCAAGGACAGGGATATCAGCCCCAGCATTTT. The rearrangement joins TRBV10-3 to TRBJ1-5, with 8 bases fitting TRBD1. The CDR3 is made up of 15 amino acids. In germline, CDR1 is ENHRY, CDR2 SYGVKD. V shed 2 bases and J 5 bases; nucleotides not matched to a gene: 5.

The chain employs TRBV30 and TRBJ1-4; D is ambiguous. The CDR3 contains 15 residues. V gave up 2 bases and J gave up 3 bases, with 13 bases separating them. Germline V gives CDR1 GTSNPN, CDR2 SVGIG (reference sequence). The CDR3 here is CAWSNTDSSNEKLFF. CDR3 bases: TGTGCCTGGAGTAATACCGACTCATCTAATGAAAAACTGTTTTTT. Full variable domain (missing parts from reference TRBV30 and TRBJ1-4): SQTIHQWPATLVQPVGSPLSLECTVEGTSNPNLYWYRQAAGRGLQLLFYSVGIGQISSEVPQNLSASRPQDRQFILSSKKLLLSDSGFYLCAWSNTDSSNEKLFFGSGTQLSVL.

CDR3 region: CASSRKQTNTGELFF. CDR3 DNA: TGTGCCAGCAGCAGAAAGCAAACGAACACCGGGGAGCTGTTTTTT. The V call is TRBV5-4, the J call TRBJ2-2; D is unresolved. The CDR3 runs 15 residues. Trimming removed 4 bases from V and 0 bases from J, with 10 bases in between. The germline gives CDR1 SGHNT, CDR2 YYREEE (reference sequence).

V gene TRBV28 combines with J gene TRBJ1-2, with no clear D. Germline V gene sequence: CDR1 MDHEN, CDR2 SYDVKM. With 6 bases removed from V and 2 bases from J, the gap between germline ends came to 16 bases. This CDR3 is built from 15 residues. The CDR3 here is CASRALQALNYGYTF. DNA of the CDR3: TGTGCCAGCAGAGCACTCCAGGCGTTGAACTATGGCTACACCTTC.

The rearrangement joins TRBV10-1 to TRBJ1-3; possibly TRBD1 for D (5 bases). The V gene lost 3 bases and the J gene lost 1 base, with 7 bases spanning the gap. The CDR3 consists of 14 residues. CDR1 and CDR2 from the germline V gene are WNHNN and SYGVQD (reference sequence). The CDR3 coding sequence is TGCGCCAGCAGTGACGGGACGTCTGGAAACACCATATATTTT. Protein: CASSDGTSGNTIYF.

This chain uses TRBV18 with TRBJ2-1; 8 bases fit TRBD1. Germline CDR1 KGHSH, CDR2 LQKENI. V was pared by 1 base and J by 5 bases, with 7 bases of the junction left unmatched. The CDR3 consists of 16 residues. CDR3 DNA: TGTGCCAGCTCACCACGAGGACAGGGCGGCGACAATGAGCAGTTCTTC. This gives the protein CASSPRGQGGDNEQFF. The full variable domain, completed using reference TRBV18 and TRBJ2-1, is NAGVMQNPRHLVRRRGQEARLRCSPMKGHSHVYWYRQLPEEGLKFMVYLQKENIIDESGMPKERFSAEFPKEGPSILRIQQVVRGDSAAYFCASSPRGQGGDNEQFFGPGTRLTVL.

The V and J genes are TRBV28 and TRBJ2-2; the D is unclear. The CDR3 is 15 residues long. From germline, CDR1 is MDHEN and CDR2 SYDVKM. V gave up 7 bases and J gave up 2 bases, with 14 bases separating them. CDR3 DNA sequence: TGTGCCAGCAAGGTCGGCGGTTCTAACACCGGGGAGCTGTTTTTT. Residues: CASKVGGSNTGELFF.

This clone occurred a few times. This sequence joins TRBV4-1 and TRBJ2-7; 12 nucleotides line up with TRBD2. This CDR3 contains 18 residues. With 2 bases clipped from V and 5 bases from J, the junction kept 13 bases outside the gene matches. The germline V gene has CDR1 MGHRA and CDR2 YSYEKL. This chain's CDR3 is CASSQMGLAGRFPHEQYF. The CDR3 region has the DNA TGCGCCAGCAGCCAAATGGGACTAGCGGGCCGGTTTCCCCACGAGCAGTACTTC.

This chain links TRBV5-4 with TRBJ2-7; TRBD2 agrees at 9 bases. CDR3 length: 14 residues. Per germline, CDR1 SGHNT and CDR2 YYREEE (reference sequence). The V gene end was trimmed by 0 bases and the J gene end by 6 bases; junction bases not matched to a gene: 4. CDR3 region: CASSLGREGREQYF. The CDR3 coding sequence is TGTGCCAGCAGCTTGGGGCGGGAGGGCCGCGAGCAGTACTTC. Based on the CDR3 plus reference TRBV5-4 and TRBJ2-7, the full variable domain is ETGVTQSPTHLIKTRGQQVTLRCSSQSGHNTVSWYQQALGQGPQFIFQYYREEENGRGNFPPRFSGLQFPNYSSELNVNALELDDSALYLCASSLGREGREQYFGPGTRLTVT.

This sequence joins TRBV7-9 and TRBJ1-1; D remains unclear. The V and J ends lost 6 bases and 6 bases respectively, with 14 bases between them. The CDR3 contains 13 residues. Germline V CDR1 and CDR2: SEHNR, FQNEAQ (reference sequence). CDR3 sequence: CASSLSYQAEAFF. CDR3 nucleotides: TGTGCCAGCAGTTTGTCCTACCAGGCTGAAGCTTTCTTT.

The V and J genes are TRBV28 and TRBJ2-6, with D perhaps assigned TRBD1 or TRBD2 (6 bases each). V was pared by 6 bases and J by 1 base, with 16 bases between. Looked up from germline, CDR1 is MDHEN and CDR2 is SYDVKM. CDR3 length: 17 amino acids. CDR3 protein: CASRDWGAESGANVLTF. In DNA form, the CDR3 reads TGTGCCAGCAGAGACTGGGGGGCGGAGTCTGGGGCCAACGTCCTGACTTTC.

The chain joins TRBV7-2 to TRBJ1-2; 8 bases line up with TRBD1. The CDR3 is 14 residues long. The V gene end was trimmed by 5 bases and the J gene end by 5 bases; junction bases not matched to a gene: 7. Germline V gene sequence: CDR1 SGHTA, CDR2 FQGNSA. The CDR3 DNA sequence: TGTGCCAGCAGCCCCGTGACAGGGGTTTATGGCTACACCTTC. Amino acid sequence: CASSPVTGVYGYTF.

The rearrangement links TRBV29-1 to TRBJ1-4, with D unclear. CDR3 length: 14 residues. Looked up from germline, CDR1 is SQVTM and CDR2 is ANQGSEA. Trimming took off 4 bases at V and 7 bases at J, with 16 bases between the two ends. The CDR3 sequence is CSVGKSSGGEKLFF. CDR3 nucleotide sequence: TGCAGCGTTGGGAAATCGTCCGGAGGTGAAAAACTGTTTTTT.

The V and J genes are TRBV6-2 or TRBV6-3 and TRBJ2-1, with D perhaps matching TRBD2 (5 bases). Germline lookup yields CDR1 MNHEY and CDR2 SVGEGT. Trimming cost V 6 bases and J 5 bases, with 20 bases left between them. The CDR3 has 16 amino acids. The CDR3 spells CASSLSRLPSNNEQFF. The CDR3 DNA follows: TGTGCCAGCAGCTTATCGCGACTACCTTCCAACAATGAGCAGTTCTTC.

The V call is TRBV3-1 (or the pseudogene TRBV3-2), the J call TRBJ1-2; 8 nucleotides match TRBD1. The CDR3 has 15 residues. The germline CDR1 and CDR2 sequences are LGHDT and YNNKEL (reference sequence). V was pared by 0 bases and J by 3 bases, with 3 bases of the junction left unmatched. The CDR3 coding sequence is TGTGCCAGCAGCCAAGAGGCAGGGGGCTACTATGGCTACACCTTC. Translating it yields CASSQEAGGYYGYTF.

V and J are TRBV11-2 and TRBJ2-3; 8 nucleotides match TRBD2. The CDR3 runs to 16 residues. V trimming: 2 bases; J trimming: 2 bases; junction bases outside the gene matches: 6. Germline CDR1 is SGHAT and CDR2 is FQNNGV. CDR3 in amino acids: CASSLMPSGYTDTQYF. The CDR3 coding sequence is TGTGCCAGCAGCTTAATGCCTAGCGGGTACACAGATACGCAGTATTTT. The entire variable domain, with the rest obtained from reference TRBV11-2 and TRBJ2-3, is as follows: EAGVAQSPRYKIIEKRQSVAFWCNPISGHATLYWYQQILGQGPKLLIQFQNNGVVDDSQLPKDRFSAERLKGVDSTLKIQPAKLEDSAVYLCASSLMPSGYTDTQYFGPGTRLTVL.

The V and J genes are TRBV2 and TRBJ1-1; possibly TRBD1 for D (6 bases). Germline-derived CDR1 and CDR2 are SNHLY and FYNNEI. The CDR3 sequence is 14 residues long. Trimming removed 6 bases at V and 3 bases at J, with 14 bases between. Here the CDR3 DNA reads TGTGCCAGCAGCCAACAGGGTTTCGACACTGAAGCTTTCTTT. Protein product: CASSQQGFDTEAFF.

V gene TRBV11-3 combines with J gene TRBJ1-1; D is uncertain. The CDR3 loop spans 14 amino acids. V lost 7 bases and J 1 base, leaving 13 bases between the germline ends. Germline V gene data show CDR1 as SGHNT and CDR2 as YENEEA. CDR3 protein: CASKIWSGNTEAFF. CDR3 nucleotide sequence: TGTGCCAGCAAAATTTGGTCGGGGAACACTGAAGCTTTCTTT.

J is TRBJ2-2 and V is TRBV18; D gene ambiguous. Germline V gives CDR1 KGHSH, CDR2 LQKENI. The length of the CDR3 is 16 residues. The germline V and J ends were trimmed by 0 bases and 3 bases, with 11 bases remaining between them. The CDR3 here is CASSPPFGRDTGELFF. DNA for the CDR3: TGTGCCAGCTCACCACCGTTCGGTCGGGACACCGGGGAGCTGTTTTTT.

The chain links TRBV30 to TRBJ2-7; 8 bases match TRBD1. The CDR3 is 13 residues long. CDR1 GTSNPN and CDR2 SVGIG come from the germline V gene (reference sequence). Trimming at V came to 3 bases and at J to 3 bases, leaving 4 bases not matched to a gene. The CDR3 spells CAWRGGQGYEQYF. The CDR3 DNA reads as TGTGCCTGGAGGGGCGGACAGGGCTACGAGCAGTACTTC. Full variable domain (outside the CDR3, taken from reference TRBV30 and TRBJ2-7): SQTIHQWPATLVQPVGSPLSLECTVEGTSNPNLYWYRQAAGRGLQLLFYSVGIGQISSEVPQNLSASRPQDRQFILSSKKLLLSDSGFYLCAWRGGQGYEQYFGPGTRLTVT.

This sequence joins TRBV5-1 and TRBJ2-7, with 10 bases matching TRBD2. J gave up 3 bases and V 3 bases, and 3 bases lay outside the gene matches. Germline CDR1 SGHRS, CDR2 YFSETQ. The CDR3 loop spans 14 amino acids. CDR3 sequence: CASSSGTSVYEQYF. The CDR3 DNA sequence: TGCGCCAGCAGCTCCGGGACTAGCGTCTACGAGCAGTACTTC.

The chain uses TRBV29-1 and TRBJ2-3, with D unclear. The CDR3 loop spans 14 amino acids. Per the germline V gene, CDR1 is SQVTM and CDR2 is ANQGSEA. V lost 8 bases and J lost 1, with 16 bases in between. The DNA for the CDR3 is TGCAGCTCCCCCCTAGTGCCGGGCACAGATACGCAGTATTTT. This gives the protein CSSPLVPGTDTQYF.

The CDR3 loop reads CASSPIGTSGTGELFF. CDR3 nucleotide sequence: TGTGCCAGCAGCCCGATAGGGACTAGCGGGACCGGGGAGCTGTTTTTT. The chain has TRBV3-1 (or the pseudogene TRBV3-2) and TRBJ2-2; 12 bases line up with TRBD2. The CDR3 extends over 16 amino acids. From germline, CDR1 is LGHDT and CDR2 YNNKEL (reference sequence). V shed 4 bases and J 5 bases; nucleotides not matched to a gene: 5.